This entry lists 27 T cell receptor beta chains sequenced from one sample in a study of cytomegalovirus exposure and HLA in healthy donors (dated by TCRdb to 2016 to 2017). The library was built by means of the immunoSEQ multiplex PCR assay. For the multiplex PCR, a mixture combining 60 forward primers for TCR Vbeta segments and 13 reverse primers for TCR Jbeta segments was used. TCRdb limited this immuneACCESS table to in-frame rearrangements with V and J called. A share of clones is missing; checked studies link under half to unresolved V genes, and the rest is unexplained. This sample's records show under 200,000 clones. Around 0.79% of the sample is in the top ten clones. Sequenced: PBMCs. These receptors were obtained from a woman aged 18-29 years in good health and CMV-seropositive.

The chain combines TRBV7-2 with TRBJ2-5; 10 positions agree with TRBD2. Germline V gene lookup returns CDR1 SGHTA and CDR2 FQGNSA. The ends lost 5 bases at V and 7 bases at J; junction bases unmatched: 7. This CDR3 is built from 14 residues. CDR3 DNA: TGTGCCAGCAGCACAAGCGGGGGGGCTGGGACCCAGTACTTC. It codes for CASSTSGGAGTQYF. Using reference TRBV7-2 and TRBJ2-5 for the parts outside the CDR3, the full variable domain is GAGVSQSPSNKVTEKGKDVELRCDPISGHTALYWYRQSLGQGLEFLIYFQGNSAPDKSGLPSDRFSAERTGGSVSTLTIQRTQQEDSAVYLCASSTSGGAGTQYFGPGTRLLVL.

The chain uses TRBV2 and TRBJ2-5; D ambiguous. This CDR3 has 11 amino acids. Per germline, CDR1 SNHLY and CDR2 FYNNEI. Deletions cut 3 bases from V and 11 bases from J, with 10 bases between. The chain's CDR3 is CASSEADQQYF. In DNA form, the CDR3 reads TGTGCCAGCAGTGAGGCTGATCAGCAGTACTTC.

V and J are TRBV30 and TRBJ2-1; 11 bases line up with TRBD2. The CDR3 extends over 14 amino acids. Trimming removed 8 bases from V and 4 bases from J; junction bases left unmatched: 7. Germline V lookup: CDR1 GTSNPN, CDR2 SVGIG (reference sequence). The CDR3 sequence is CASTGLAAYNEQFF. The CDR3, as DNA: TGTGCCAGTACGGGACTAGCGGCATACAATGAGCAGTTCTTC.

The rearrangement links TRBV5-1 to TRBJ2-7; tentative D call: TRBD1 (5 bases). Germline V CDR1 and CDR2: SGHRS, YFSETQ. The CDR3 runs 15 residues. With 0 bases removed from V and 3 bases from J, the gap between germline ends came to 13 bases. CDR3 sequence reads: CASSLGAGPGYEQYF. CDR3 in DNA: TGCGCCAGCAGCTTGGGGGCAGGGCCGGGCTACGAGCAGTACTTC.

The gene calls are TRBV7-2 and TRBJ2-3; TRBD2 agrees at 8 bases. Germline V CDR1 and CDR2: SGHTA, FQGNSA. This CDR3 has 15 residues. After removal of 4 bases from V and 3 bases from J, the junction contained 6 bases not matched to a gene. The CDR3, as DNA: TGTGCCAGCAGCTCAGGGCGGGGGGTAACAGATACGCAGTATTTT. It specifies CASSSGRGVTDTQYF.

The chain employs TRBV7-9 and TRBJ2-2, with a weak D call TRBD1 (6 bases). The length of the CDR3 is 13 residues. The V gene's germline CDR1 is SEHNR and CDR2 FQNEAQ (reference sequence). Deletions cut 6 bases from V and 6 bases from J, with 11 bases between. The CDR3 sequence: CASRSKGAGELFF. For the CDR3, the DNA is TGTGCCAGCAGGTCTAAGGGGGCCGGGGAGCTGTTTTTT.

This rearrangement joins TRBV19 to TRBJ2-7, with 7 bases identical to TRBD1. With 4 bases clipped from V and 0 bases from J, the junction kept 6 bases outside the gene matches. The CDR3 is made up of 15 amino acids. In germline, CDR1 is LNHDA, CDR2 SQIVND (reference sequence). In nucleotides, the CDR3 is TGTGCCAGTAGTACCTCGACAGGGAGCTCCTACGAGCAGTACTTC. This codes for CASSTSTGSSYEQYF.

The chain carries TRBV6-1 and TRBJ1-2; D is possibly TRBD1 (6 bases). Trimming stripped 8 bases from V and 4 bases from J, with 14 bases between. Germline V lookup: CDR1 MNHNS, CDR2 SASEGT. There are 13 residues in the CDR3. DNA for the CDR3: TGTGCCAGCCTAGAGGACAGAACCTATGGCTACACCTTC. Translated, it gives CASLEDRTYGYTF.

The DNA for the CDR3 is TGTGCCTGGAGAGTATTCGGCACTGAAGCTTTCTTT. This gives the protein CAWRVFGTEAFF. The chain is built from TRBV30 and TRBJ1-1; no definite D call. The CDR3 is 12 amino acids. V shed 3 bases and J shed 4 bases, with 9 bases lying between them. Germline lookup yields CDR1 GTSNPN and CDR2 SVGIG (reference sequence).

The chain combines TRBV5-1 with TRBJ2-5; 8 nucleotides align to TRBD2. Per germline, CDR1 SGHRS and CDR2 YFSETQ. This CDR3 spans 14 amino acids. V dropped 5 bases and J dropped 0; count of bases not matched to a gene: 3. The CDR3 coding sequence is TGCGCCAGCAGTACTAGCGGAAACCAAGAGACCCAGTACTTC. It is translated as CASSTSGNQETQYF. Full variable domain (rest looked up from reference TRBV5-1 and TRBJ2-5): KAGVTQTPRYLIKTRGQQVTLSCSPISGHRSVSWYQQTPGQGLQFLFEYFSETQRNKGNFPGRFSGRQFSNSRSEMNVSTLELGDSALYLCASSTSGNQETQYFGPGTRLLVL.

The chain couples TRBV9 to TRBJ2-1; the D gene is possibly TRBD2 (6 bases). Germline CDR1 is SGDLS and CDR2 is YYNGEE. The CDR3 is 13 amino acids. Trimming stripped 1 base from V and 9 bases from J, with 11 bases between. CDR3 residues: CASSVLGSGEQFF. The CDR3 DNA reads TGTGCCAGCAGCGTACTCGGTAGCGGTGAGCAGTTCTTC.

The chain has TRBV6-5 and TRBJ1-1; a possible D gene is TRBD1 (6 bases). The V end was cut by 9 bases, the J end by 9 bases, with 20 bases between. The germline V gene has CDR1 MNHEY and CDR2 SVGAGI. This CDR3 region has 13 residues. The CDR3 reads CASVGGAPAQAFF. The CDR3 DNA sequence: TGTGCCAGTGTGGGGGGGGCCCCGGCCCAAGCTTTCTTT.

The genes are TRBV9 and TRBJ1-2; 10 bases are a match to TRBD1. Germline V gene lookup returns CDR1 SGDLS and CDR2 YYNGEE. The CDR3 sequence is 16 residues long. V lost 0 bases, J lost 6 bases, and 8 bases stayed unmatched. The CDR3 nucleotides read TGTGCCAGCAGCGTAGAGGGATCTGGGACAGGGGATGGCTACACCTTC. Amino acid sequence: CASSVEGSGTGDGYTF.

Points on this clone: In the same sample, other DNA sequences code for this CDR3. This sequence joins TRBV7-2 and TRBJ2-3; TRBD2 might be the D (5 bases). The germline gives CDR1 SGHTA, CDR2 FQGNSA. This CDR3 contains 12 residues. V dropped 5 bases and J dropped 6 bases, with 9 bases sitting between them. CDR3 amino acids: CASSPGGDTQYF. DNA of the CDR3: TGTGCCAGCAGCCCCGGCGGGGATACGCAGTATTTT.

The chain couples TRBV5-4 to TRBJ2-1; 10 bases are a match to TRBD1. Trimming took 1 base from V and 6 from J; bases not matched to a gene: 4. The CDR3 loop spans 15 amino acids. The germline CDR1 and CDR2 sequences are SGHNT and YYREEE (reference sequence). The CDR3 nucleotides are TGTGCCAGCAGCTTGTATGGGACAGGGGCCAATGAGCAGTTCTTC. As protein: CASSLYGTGANEQFF.

The V and J genes are TRBV12-5 and TRBJ1-3; D is uncertain. The CDR3 covers 20 residues. V lost 1 base and J 0 bases, leaving 22 bases between the germline ends. Germline CDR1 is LGHNT and CDR2 is FRNRAP. The CDR3, as DNA: TGTGCTAGTGGTTTGGCCAAACTAGACCGCGAGCCCTACTCTGGAAACACCATATATTTT. It is translated as CASGLAKLDREPYSGNTIYF.

The chain combines TRBV2 with TRBJ1-3; 7 nucleotides align to TRBD1. The CDR3 has 16 amino acids. CDR1 is SNHLY, CDR2 FYNNEI, per germline. V shed 6 bases, J shed 0 bases, and the junction held 8 bases outside the gene matches. The CDR3, as DNA: TGTGCCAGCAGCGCGGACAGGTTTTTCTCTGGAAACACCATATATTTT. This translates into CASSADRFFSGNTIYF. The full variable domain, its missing parts supplied by reference TRBV2 and TRBJ1-3, is EPEVTQTPSHQVTQMGQEVILRCVPISNHLYFYWYRQILGQKVEFLVSFYNNEISEKSEIFDDQFSVERPDGSNFTLKIRSTKLEDSAMYFCASSADRFFSGNTIYFGEGSWLTVV.

The chain recombines TRBV2 with TRBJ1-1; 10 nucleotides line up with TRBD1. The CDR3 is made up of 14 amino acids. Germline V gene sequence: CDR1 SNHLY, CDR2 FYNNEI. Trimming at V came to 5 bases and at J to 7 bases, leaving 7 bases not matched to a gene. CDR3 amino acids: CASSLQTGGSEAFF. CDR3 in DNA: TGTGCCAGCAGTCTGCAGACAGGGGGCAGTGAAGCTTTCTTT.

This chain uses TRBV19 with TRBJ1-5; the D gene is possibly TRBD1 (5 bases). Germline CDR1 is LNHDA and CDR2 is SQIVND (reference sequence). Trimming took 5 bases from V and 5 from J, leaving 13 bases between them. The length of the CDR3 is 14 residues. CDR3 sequence: CASSYGGYDQPQHF. The CDR3 coding sequence is TGTGCCAGTAGTTACGGGGGGTACGATCAGCCCCAGCATTTT.

The gene calls are TRBV5-4 and TRBJ2-1; tentative D call: TRBD2 (7 bases). V shed 10 bases and J shed 9 bases, with 17 bases lying between them. The V gene's germline CDR1 is SGHNT and CDR2 YYREEE (reference sequence). The CDR3 is 12 amino acids. The CDR3: CAAMGRGAEQFF. CDR3 DNA sequence: TGTGCCGCTATGGGTCGGGGGGCTGAGCAGTTCTTC.

The rearrangement links TRBV2 to TRBJ2-7; D might be TRBD2 (6 bases). The CDR3 contains 15 residues. V was clipped by 6 bases and J by 7 bases, with 22 bases between them. Germline lookup yields CDR1 SNHLY and CDR2 FYNNEI. The CDR3 here is CASRDWDWDGNEQYF. CDR3 nucleotides: TGTGCCAGCAGGGACTGGGACTGGGACGGGAATGAGCAGTACTTC.

The chain joins TRBV6-1 to TRBJ1-5; D is unresolved. The CDR3 length is 15 residues. Trimming shortened V by 0 bases and J by 1 base, and 7 bases separated the two germline ends. Germline lookup yields CDR1 MNHNS and CDR2 SASEGT. The DNA of the CDR3 is TGTGCCAGCAGTGAAGCGGGAGTGAGCAATCAGCCCCAGCATTTT. This gives the protein CASSEAGVSNQPQHF.

The chain links TRBV7-2 to TRBJ1-5, with 10 bases matching TRBD1. Trimming cost V 3 bases and J 6 bases; bases outside gene matches: 2. Germline V gene lookup returns CDR1 SGHTA and CDR2 FQGNSA. The CDR3 spans 14 residues. The CDR3 DNA is TGTGCCAGCAGCTTGACAGGGGGCCCTCAGCCCCAGCATTTT. Protein product: CASSLTGGPQPQHF.

The chain carries TRBV9 and TRBJ1-3, with D possibly matching TRBD1 (6 bases). CDR1 is SGDLS and CDR2 is YYNGEE in the germline V gene. This CDR3 contains 16 residues. The V end lost 2 bases, the J end lost 4 bases, and 16 bases lay between the germline ends. The DNA of the CDR3 is TGTGCCAGCAGCGTCTCCCAGGGGCTGTCCGGAAACACCATATATTTT. Translating it yields CASSVSQGLSGNTIYF.

The chain is built from TRBV18 and TRBJ2-1; tentative D call: TRBD1 (5 bases). Germline V gene sequence: CDR1 KGHSH, CDR2 LQKENI. This CDR3 is 16 amino acids long. V gave up 2 bases and J gave up 2 bases, with 13 bases separating them. The DNA for the CDR3 is TGTGCCAGCTCACCATTCGGCGCAGGGACCTACAATGAGCAGTTCTTC. Translated: CASSPFGAGTYNEQFF. Together with reference TRBV18 and TRBJ2-1, the CDR3 gives the full variable domain: NAGVMQNPRHLVRRRGQEARLRCSPMKGHSHVYWYRQLPEEGLKFMVYLQKENIIDESGMPKERFSAEFPKEGPSILRIQQVVRGDSAAYFCASSPFGAGTYNEQFFGPGTRLTVL.

The chain uses TRBV11-3 and TRBJ2-1; TRBD2 matches 14 bases. Per the germline V gene, CDR1 is SGHNT and CDR2 is YENEEA. The V segment lost 2 bases and the J segment 8 bases; nucleotides outside the gene matches: 11. This CDR3 region has 18 residues. This chain's CDR3 is CASSLRSGTSGSLDEQFF. The CDR3 DNA sequence: TGTGCCAGCAGCTTAAGGTCGGGGACTAGCGGGAGTCTCGATGAGCAGTTCTTC.

The chain couples TRBV30 to TRBJ1-3; no firm D call. Per germline, CDR1 GTSNPN and CDR2 SVGIG (reference sequence). V was trimmed by 0 bases and J by 4 bases, leaving 13 bases between them. CDR3 length equals 15 residues. The CDR3 region is CAWSVRRGVGNTIYF. The CDR3 nucleotides read TGTGCCTGGAGTGTACGTCGGGGAGTCGGAAACACCATATATTTT.